The 6 T cell receptor beta chains in this list originate from one sample, sequenced in a study of control samples from healthy donors and cancer patients. TCRdb's copy holds only in-frame clones and misses some; the assay was immunoSEQ multiplex PCR. The sample holds 100,000 to 150,000 clones, about nine tenths seen once. Input material: blood. These receptors came from a man aged 35-49 years in good health.

The V gene is TRBV7-2, the J gene TRBJ1-2; perhaps TRBD1 as D (5 bases). The CDR3 loop spans 15 amino acids. Germline values: CDR1 SGHTA, CDR2 FQGNSA. Trimming stripped 5 bases from V and 3 bases from J, with 16 bases between. The chain's CDR3 is CASSPRTQGYYGYTF. The DNA of the CDR3 is TGTGCCAGCAGCCCCAGAACGCAGGGCTACTATGGCTACACCTTC.

The chain couples TRBV7-3 to TRBJ2-3; a possible D gene is TRBD2 (6 bases). Germline V gene data show CDR1 as SGHTA and CDR2 as FQGTGA. The CDR3 loop spans 16 amino acids. V was trimmed by 1 base and J by 2 bases, leaving 13 bases between them. This chain's CDR3 is CASSLSLGGATDTQYF. In DNA, the CDR3 is TGTGCCAGCAGCTTAAGTCTGGGCGGGGCCACAGATACGCAGTATTTT.

The chain recombines TRBV6-4 with TRBJ1-1; 8 bases map to TRBD1. CDR1 is MRHNA, CDR2 SNTAGT, per germline. This CDR3 contains 14 residues. V was clipped by 5 bases and J by 4 bases; unmatched bases: 6. The CDR3 DNA reads as TGTGCCAGCAGTCCCCAGGGGGCGAGCACTGAAGCTTTCTTT. It translates to CASSPQGASTEAFF.

This clone was seen only a few times. The genes are TRBV30 and TRBJ2-7; a possible D gene is TRBD2 (5 bases). The CDR3 is 13 residues long. Trimming shortened V by 2 bases and J by 2 bases, and 10 bases separated the two germline ends. Germline lookup yields CDR1 GTSNPN and CDR2 SVGIG (reference sequence). CDR3 DNA sequence: TGTGCCTGGAGTCCGGGAAGTCCCTACGAGCAGTACTTC. The encoded protein is CAWSPGSPYEQYF.

V gene TRBV2 combines with J gene TRBJ2-1; D gene uncertain. There are 11 residues in the CDR3. The ends were cut back, 6 bases at V and 4 bases at J, with 4 bases in the middle. From germline, CDR1 is SNHLY and CDR2 FYNNEI. CDR3 loop: CASRTYNEQFF. The CDR3 region has the DNA TGTGCCAGCAGGACGTACAATGAGCAGTTCTTC.

CDR3 protein: CASSLRQNTEAFF. The CDR3 DNA reads as TGTGCCAGCAGCCTGCGACAGAACACTGAAGCTTTCTTT. V usage is TRBV9 and J usage is TRBJ1-1; D not resolved. V shed 4 bases and J shed 1 base, with 8 bases lying between them. Germline V gene lookup returns CDR1 SGDLS and CDR2 YYNGEE. The CDR3 extends over 13 amino acids.